One sample yielded the 25 T cell receptor beta chains listed below, sequenced in a study of T cells in Graves' hyperthyroidism and ophthalmopathy. RNA transcripts yielded amplified TCR beta CDR3 regions. TCR CDR3 regions were first amplified by RT-PCR with HTBI primers. MiXCR was run by TCRdb on the multiplex PCR reads, yielding one entry per CDR3 protein. Of about 580,000 distinct CDR3 sequences listed, just over 45% were seen once; the top ten hold approximately 8.4%. What was sequenced was peripheral blood or thyroid tissue (not recorded which). The source is a woman younger than 30 with Graves' hyperthyroidism.

This chain joins TRBV7-9 and TRBJ1-6; 8 bases line up with TRBD1. The CDR3 length is 15 residues. V shed 5 bases, J shed 8 bases, and the junction held 8 bases outside the gene matches. CDR1 and CDR2 from the germline V gene are SEHNR and FQNEAQ (reference sequence). CDR3 DNA: TGTGCCAGCAGCCGCGACAGGGGCAGTTATTCACCCCTCCACTTT. Its translation is CASSRDRGSYSPLHF.

The chain carries TRBV29-1 and TRBJ2-5, with D possibly being TRBD2 (5 bases). The CDR3 sequence is 13 residues long. V shed 8 bases and J shed 9 bases, with 22 bases lying between them. Germline V gene sequence: CDR1 SQVTM, CDR2 ANQGSEA. The CDR3 bases are TGCAGCAGTTACCGGATCGGCTCGGGGTCCCAGTACTTC. Residues: CSSYRIGSGSQYF. Full variable domain (remainder filled in from reference TRBV29-1 and TRBJ2-5): SAVISQKPSRDICQRGTSLTIQCQVDSQVTMMFWYRQQPGQSLTLIATANQGSEATYESGFVIDKFPISRPNLTFSTLTVSNMSPEDSSIYLCSSYRIGSGSQYFGPGTRLLVL.

This clonotype was detected many times. The chain carries TRBV10-3 and TRBJ2-7; tentative D call: TRBD1 (5 bases). Per the germline V gene, CDR1 is ENHRY and CDR2 is SYGVKD. The CDR3 consists of 15 residues. V gave up 2 bases and J gave up 6 bases, with 17 bases separating them. The CDR3 loop reads CAISEVIGDNGEQYF. The CDR3 nucleotides read TGTGCCATCAGTGAGGTAATAGGGGATAACGGCGAGCAGTACTTC.

This clonotype was seen repeatedly, ten times or more. The chain recombines TRBV12-3 or TRBV12-4 with TRBJ2-7, with TRBD1 identical over 7 bases. Germline trimming cut 7 bases from V and 5 bases from J; bases unmatched to any gene: 14. This CDR3 comprises 15 residues. CDR3 in amino acids: CASTISPGQPNEQYF. CDR3 in DNA: TGTGCCAGCACCATCTCACCGGGACAGCCGAACGAGCAGTACTTC.

Ten or more counts support this clonotype. The chain employs TRBV4-3 and TRBJ1-1; no clear D. This CDR3 is built from 15 residues. The V gene lost 1 base and the J gene lost 1 base, with 10 bases spanning the gap. The germline CDR1 and CDR2 sequences are LGHNA and YSLEER. CDR3 residues: CASSQGRRKNTEAFF. The CDR3 DNA follows: TGCGCCAGCAGCCAAGGCAGGAGGAAGAACACTGAAGCTTTCTTT.

This clonotype was picked up many times. The CDR3 DNA sequence: TGTGCCAGCAGCCGACTCAGCTATGGCTACACCTTC. It codes for CASSRLSYGYTF. V and J are TRBV5-6 and TRBJ1-2; D not resolved. The CDR3 runs 12 residues. Germline V CDR1 and CDR2: SGHDT, YYEEEE. V shed 4 bases and J shed 4 bases, with 8 bases lying between them.

The chain recombines TRBV10-3 with TRBJ2-2; D remains ambiguous. With 5 bases removed from V and 7 bases from J, the gap between germline ends came to 17 bases. This CDR3 has 15 amino acids. CDR1 and CDR2 (germline): ENHRY, SYGVKD. The CDR3 loop reads CAISYRRAYGGELFF. CDR3 DNA sequence: TGTGCCATCAGTTACAGACGGGCGTATGGCGGGGAGCTGTTTTTT.

The sample holds a few counts of this clonotype. The chain links TRBV6-4 to TRBJ1-2; unclear D gene. Germline V lookup: CDR1 MRHNA, CDR2 SNTAGT. The CDR3 is 10 amino acids. The V gene lost 3 bases and the J gene lost 8 bases, with 4 bases spanning the gap. The CDR3: CASSDDGYTF. The CDR3 bases are TGTGCCAGCAGTGATGACGGCTACACCTTC.

This clonotype has ten or more counts. This rearrangement joins TRBV20-1 to TRBJ1-5, with D uncertain. Deletions cut 6 bases from V and 6 bases from J, with 12 bases between. The CDR3 length is 12 residues. CDR1 and CDR2 (germline): DFQATT, SNEGSKA (reference sequence). The CDR3 bases are TGCAGTGCCCAATCTGCCGGTCAGCCCCAGCATTTT. This gives the protein CSAQSAGQPQHF.

This clonotype has at least ten counts. The gene calls are TRBV10-3 and TRBJ2-7, with D uncertain. This CDR3 contains 13 residues. From germline, CDR1 is ENHRY and CDR2 SYGVKD. V shed 3 bases and J shed 4 bases, with 10 bases lying between them. The CDR3 region is CAISDEDLYEQYF. The CDR3 DNA reads TGTGCCATCAGTGATGAGGATCTTTACGAGCAGTACTTC.

This clonotype was observed many times. The chain uses TRBV19 and TRBJ2-7; 8 nucleotides line up with TRBD1. The CDR3 runs 15 residues. Germline trimming cut 5 bases from V and 6 bases from J; bases unmatched to any gene: 12. Germline V CDR1 and CDR2: LNHDA, SQIVND (reference sequence). The DNA of the CDR3 is TGTGCCAGTAGTTCTATAGGACAGGGAGGCGCCGAGCAGTACTTC. It codes for CASSSIGQGGAEQYF.

This clonotype has just a few counts. The V call is TRBV29-1, the J call TRBJ2-7; possible D gene TRBD1, 6 bases. Looked up from germline, CDR1 is SQVTM and CDR2 is ANQGSEA. This CDR3 comprises 13 residues. V was cut by 3 bases and J by 7 bases, with 16 bases left in between. CDR3 loop: CSVEGQGDNEQYF. CDR3 nucleotide sequence: TGCAGCGTTGAGGGGCAAGGGGACAATGAGCAGTACTTC.

The chain combines TRBV20-1 with TRBJ2-7; 12 bases map to TRBD2. CDR1 DFQATT and CDR2 SNEGSKA come from the germline V gene (reference sequence). This CDR3 comprises 15 residues. The junction had 7 bases not matched to a gene; V was cut back by 3 bases and J by 4 bases. CDR3 sequence (DNA): TGCAGTGCTAGGGAGACTAGCGGGAGTAGGTACGAGCAGTACTTC. Translation: CSARETSGSRYEQYF.

This clonotype was picked up a small number of times. This sequence joins TRBV5-1 and TRBJ2-2; 7 bases line up with TRBD1. The length of the CDR3 is 14 residues. The V gene's germline CDR1 is SGHRS and CDR2 YFSETQ. The J segment lost 4 bases and the V segment lost 4 bases, leaving 4 bases of the junction unmatched. The CDR3 DNA reads TGCGCCAGCAGCCAAGGGGACAGCACCGGGGAGCTGTTTTTT. Its translation: CASSQGDSTGELFF.

This clonotype was counted ten times or more. The chain's CDR3 is CASSLVQRRGEYEQYF. In nucleotides, the CDR3 is TGTGCCAGCAGCTTAGTTCAGCGACGGGGGGAATACGAGCAGTACTTC. This chain connects TRBV7-9 to TRBJ2-7; 7 nucleotides agree with TRBD2. This CDR3 is built from 16 residues. V dropped 1 base and J dropped 4; count of bases not matched to a gene: 10. In germline, CDR1 is SEHNR, CDR2 FQNEAQ (reference sequence). Full variable domain (outside the CDR3, taken from reference TRBV7-9 and TRBJ2-7): DTGVSQNPRHKITKRGQNVTFRCDPISEHNRLYWYRQTLGQGPEFLTYFQNEAQLEKSRLLSDRFSAERPKGSFSTLEIQRTEQGDSAMYLCASSLVQRRGEYEQYFGPGTRLTVT.

Remarks on this clonotype: With a much larger clone just one base away, this may be a read error. V gene TRBV9 combines with J gene TRBJ2-7; D remains unclear. The CDR3 runs 14 residues. From germline, CDR1 is SGDLS and CDR2 YYNGEE. The DNA of the CDR3 is TGTGCCAGCAGCGTAGGAATCAACTCCTACGAGCGGTACTTC. It yields the protein CASSVGINSYERYF. The full variable domain, in which reference TRBV9 and TRBJ2-7 provide the parts outside the CDR3, is DSGVTQTPKHLITATGQRVTLRCSPRSGDLSVYWYQQSLDQGLQFLIQYYNGEERAKGNILERFSAQQFPDLHSELNLSSLELGDSALYFCASSVGINSYERYFGPGTRLTVT.

J is TRBJ1-2 and V is TRBV6-6; 7 bases line up with TRBD1. V gave up 5 bases and J gave up 8 bases; unmatched junction bases: 11. The germline CDR1 and CDR2 sequences are MNHNY and SVGAGI (reference sequence). The CDR3 contains 14 residues. CDR3 bases: TGTGCCAGCAGTAAGAGAACAGGGGCGAGGGGCTACACCTTC. Encoded protein: CASSKRTGARGYTF.

The chain couples TRBV20-1 to TRBJ2-3; D ambiguous. The CDR3 is made up of 13 amino acids. Germline V CDR1 and CDR2: DFQATT, SNEGSKA (reference sequence). The CDR3 DNA is TGCACCCTGCGCCACCCGGGCACAGATACGCAGTATTTT. The encoded protein is CTLRHPGTDTQYF.

This chain uses TRBV3-1 with TRBJ2-7, with D unclear. CDR1 and CDR2 from the germline V gene are LGHDT and YNNKEL (reference sequence). CDR3 length equals 14 residues. The V end was cut by 1 base, the J end by 3 bases, with 10 bases between. The CDR3 region has the DNA TGTGCCAGCAGCCAAGGCCGACTGGGCTACGAGCAGTACTTC. Amino acid sequence: CASSQGRLGYEQYF.

There are many counts of this clonotype. CDR3 residues: CASSQGNSGHYEQYF. DNA for the CDR3: TGCGCCAGCAGCCAAGGTAATAGCGGGCATTACGAGCAGTACTTC. This chain uses TRBV4-1 with TRBJ2-7, with 7 bases identical to TRBD2. J lost 4 bases, V lost 1 base, and 7 bases had no gene match. The germline CDR1 and CDR2 sequences are MGHRA and YSYEKL. This CDR3 is built from 15 residues.

This clonotype has at least ten counts. The V call is TRBV11-2, the J call TRBJ2-2; TRBD1 is a possible D gene (5 bases). The V and J ends lost 10 bases and 5 bases respectively, with 17 bases between them. The CDR3 loop spans 14 amino acids. In germline, CDR1 is SGHAT, CDR2 FQNNGV. The DNA for the CDR3 is TGTGCCACCACGGACCAGGGTTGGACCGGGGAGCTGTTTTTT. It codes for CATTDQGWTGELFF. The whole variable domain, remainder taken from reference TRBV11-2 and TRBJ2-2, is EAGVAQSPRYKIIEKRQSVAFWCNPISGHATLYWYQQILGQGPKLLIQFQNNGVVDDSQLPKDRFSAERLKGVDSTLKIQPAKLEDSAVYLCATTDQGWTGELFFGEGSRLTVL.

The genes are TRBV29-1 and TRBJ1-1; TRBD1 aligns across 9 bases. Losses at the gene ends were 8 bases for V and 3 bases for J; bases not matched to a gene: 7. Germline-derived CDR1 and CDR2 are SQVTM and ANQGSEA. The CDR3 is 13 amino acids. CDR3: CSLAGQGYTEAFF. CDR3 in DNA: TGCAGCTTAGCGGGACAGGGATACACTGAAGCTTTCTTT.

In DNA, the CDR3 is TGCAGCGTTCCTGACAGGGGCGAGCAGTACTTC. Residues: CSVPDRGEQYF. This chain connects TRBV29-1 to TRBJ2-7, with 8 bases lining up with TRBD1. The CDR3 loop spans 11 amino acids. Germline V gene lookup returns CDR1 SQVTM and CDR2 ANQGSEA. The V segment lost 5 bases and the J segment 6 bases; nucleotides outside the gene matches: 3.

The CDR3 loop reads CASTPLEGYGYTF. CDR3 bases: TGTGCCAGCACCCCATTAGAGGGCTATGGCTACACCTTC. V and J are TRBV7-9 and TRBJ1-2, with no clear D. Germline V lookup: CDR1 SEHNR, CDR2 FQNEAQ (reference sequence). The V end was cut by 7 bases, the J end by 4 bases, with 13 bases between. CDR3 length: 13 amino acids.

This clonotype was detected once. This chain links TRBV2 with TRBJ1-1, with D perhaps matching TRBD1 (6 bases). Germline-derived CDR1 and CDR2 are SNHLY and FYNNEI. V was shortened by 4 bases and J by 0 bases, with 9 bases between the two germline ends. The CDR3 consists of 14 residues. The CDR3: CASSGQDLNTEAFF. The DNA of the CDR3 is TGTGCCAGCAGTGGACAGGATTTGAACACTGAAGCTTTCTTT.